A selection of T cell receptor beta chains follows, all from one sample in a study of T-cell memory formation after mild COVID-19. A single record per CDR3 protein comes from TCRdb applying MiXCR to the 5' RACE reads. This repertoire shows over 120,000 distinct CDR3 sequences, around 21% found once; its top ten account for under 2.5%. Sequenced input: PBMCs or a T cell subset sorted from them (not recorded which). These receptors came from an adult woman who had mild COVID-19 (a few samples of this study predate the infection). Cell type and time point are not known. Each CDR3 is given without its conserved first and last residue. Fields, in order: V gene, clone size, CDR3 protein. Size tells how often a clone was seen (once, few, many) or the class of an expanded clone, and some rows leave it out.

TRBV10-3 . AISARGGQGLPYEQY
TRBV15 . ATSREWAVSVDTQY
TRBV25-1 . ASSEDGGSYNEQF
TRBV18 . ASSRTQQETQY
TRBV12-3/TRBV12-4 few ASSDRDTPTNEKLF
TRBV29-1 few SARVGKGETQY
TRBV5-6 . ASSATRDRGYGYT
TRBV27 few ASSKREGKTQY
TRBV7-3 few ASSLTSASAYGYT
TRBV20-1 . SPQVGPRYEQY
TRBV5-1 . ASSTAPYEKLF
TRBV3-1 . ASSPGRVGTEQF
TRBV5-1 few ASSPQGSETQY
TRBV20-1 few SASRGLVTQPQH
TRBV5-4 . ASSLYDGPQH
TRBV4-2 few ASSQGGGSYEQY
TRBV12-3/TRBV12-4 . ASSKDLAGPEAF